The rows below give T cell receptor beta chains drawn from one sample of a study of blood T cell repertoires in COVID-19. Clones were sequenced by immunoSEQ multiplex PCR, and TCRdb holds only the in-frame ones, with some missing. Of tens of thousands of clones in the sample, roughly 82% were seen once. Input material: peripheral blood. Receptors originate from an elderly woman with active or convalescent COVID-19. The CDR3 runs from the conserved cysteine through the conserved F or W. A D gene is named only where the DNA matches it firmly. Some rows mark clone size as missing; the rest say once, few, many or name a class of expanded clone.

CASRQSGGAGETQYF | TGTGCCAGCAGGCAGAGCGGGGGGGCCGGGGAGACCCAGTACTTC | TRBJ2-5 | TRBD2 | TRBV27 | .
CASSFPTPGSEQYF | TGCGCCAGCAGCTTCCCGACCCCTGGGAGCGAGCAGTACTTC | TRBJ2-7 | . | TRBV5-1 | .
CAWILHSGNTIYF | TGTGCCTGGATACTGCACTCTGGAAACACCATATATTTT | TRBJ1-3 | . | TRBV30 | .
CASSPGLAGGQVTQYF | TGTGCCAGCAGTCCGGGACTAGCGGGGGGGCAGGTTACGCAGTATTTT | TRBJ2-3 | TRBD2 | TRBV28 | .
CASRLYRDREDTQYF | TGTGCCAGCAGACTTTACAGGGACAGGGAGGATACGCAGTATTTT | TRBJ2-3 | TRBD1 | TRBV5-6 | .
CASSLSGGGSSYEQYF | TGTGCCAGCAGTTTATCCGGCGGGGGGTCCTCCTACGAGCAGTACTTC | TRBJ2-7 | TRBD2 | TRBV28 | .
CAILDSRNFPLHF | TGTGCCATTTTGGACAGCAGGAATTTCCCCCTCCACTTT | TRBJ1-6 | . | TRBV6-5 | few
CASSRRQASNYGYTF | TGTGCCAGCAGCCGCAGACAAGCATCTAACTATGGCTACACCTTC | TRBJ1-2 | . | TRBV3-1/TRBV3-2 | .
CAWSSRAGVAYNEQFF | TGTGCCTGGAGTTCCAGGGCGGGGGTGGCCTACAATGAGCAGTTCTTC | TRBJ2-1 | TRBD2 | TRBV30 | .
CASSQDRGGTGELFF | TGTGCCAGCAGCCAGGACAGGGGAGGTACCGGGGAGCTGTTTTTT | TRBJ2-2 | TRBD1 | TRBV11-3 | few
CASSPNPGQAETQYF | TGTGCCAGCAGCCCGAACCCGGGACAGGCGGAGACCCAGTACTTC | TRBJ2-5 | TRBD1 | TRBV7-6 | .
CASPKETQYF | TGCGCCAGCCCTAAAGAGACCCAGTACTTC | TRBJ2-5 | . | TRBV5-1 | .
CASSLTYPLPGTQYF | TGTGCCAGCAGCTTAACCTACCCCCTCCCCGGTACGCAGTATTTT | TRBJ2-3 | . | TRBV11-2 | .
CASSQDSSGGANEQFF | TGTGCCAGCAGCCAAGATTCGAGCGGGGGGGCAAATGAGCAGTTCTTC | TRBJ2-1 | TRBD2 | TRBV3-1/TRBV3-2 | .
CASSSPSGGNTGELFF | TGTGCCAGCAGCTCCCCAAGCGGGGGGAACACCGGGGAGCTGTTTTTT | TRBJ2-2 | TRBD2 | TRBV9 | .
CASSLESEGGAFF | TGCGCCAGCAGCTTGGAATCCGAGGGAGGCGCTTTCTTT | TRBJ1-1 | . | TRBV5-1 | many
CAGGGARDTGELFF | TGTGCCGGGGGAGGGGCTAGGGACACCGGGGAGCTGTTTTTT | TRBJ2-2 | TRBD2 | TRBV6-6 | .
CASSSLSTGSGELFF | TGTGCTAGCAGCTCCTTATCGACAGGGTCCGGGGAGCTGTTTTTT | TRBJ2-2 | TRBD1 | TRBV7-7 | .
CASSSGLALNEQFF | TGTGCCAGCAGCTCCGGACTAGCTCTGAATGAGCAGTTCTTC | TRBJ2-1 | TRBD2 | TRBV7-2 | few
CASSSDGLGDSIQYF | TGTGCCAGTTCGAGTGACGGACTAGGCGATAGCATTCAGTACTTC | TRBJ2-4 | TRBD2 | TRBV19 | .
CASSEVKVAGVAETQYF | TGTGCCAGCAGTGAAGTAAAGGTAGCGGGGGTGGCAGAGACCCAGTACTTC | TRBJ2-5 | TRBD2 | TRBV25-1 | .
CASLGGEFYEQYF | TGTGCCAGTTTAGGCGGGGAGTTCTACGAGCAGTACTTC | TRBJ2-7 | . | TRBV2 | .
CAWSASLSGGAGGTQYF | TGTGCCTGGAGTGCCTCTCTTAGCGGGGGGGCCGGAGGTACGCAGTATTTT | TRBJ2-3 | TRBD2 | TRBV30 | few
CAIPEWGLTGELFF | TGTGCCATCCCAGAGTGGGGCTTAACCGGGGAGCTGTTTTTT | TRBJ2-2 | . | TRBV7-9 | .
CAISESRQPSEQYF | TGTGCCATCAGTGAGTCGAGACAGCCTTCCGAGCAGTACTTC | TRBJ2-7 | . | TRBV10-3 | many
CASSLTVTYEQYF | TGTGCCAGCAGCCTGACAGTTACCTACGAGCAGTACTTC | TRBJ2-7 | . | TRBV7-2 | many
CSVEKPREAQYF | TGCAGCGTTGAAAAGCCCCGTGAGGCTCAGTATTTT | TRBJ2-3 | . | TRBV29-1 | once
CASSHVGGETQYF | TGTGCCAGCAGCCACGTGGGAGGTGAGACCCAGTACTTC | TRBJ2-5 | . | TRBV5-6 | .
CASSEFSGGDNEQFF | TGTGCCAGCAGTGAATTTAGCGGGGGGGACAATGAGCAGTTCTTC | TRBJ2-1 | TRBD2 | TRBV25-1 | .
CSASGGLNYGYTF | TGCAGTGCTAGTGGGGGCCTTAACTATGGCTACACCTTC | TRBJ1-2 | . | TRBV20-1 | once
CASSYSRRMNTGELFF | TGTGCCAGCAGTTACAGTCGGCGGATGAACACCGGGGAGCTGTTTTTT | TRBJ2-2 | . | TRBV6-2/TRBV6-3 | .
CAISLDTGGIESAFF | TGTGCCATCAGTCTTGATACAGGGGGAATCGAATCAGCTTTCTTT | TRBJ1-1 | TRBD1 | TRBV10-3 | .
CASSLTVNREGSPLHF | TGTGCCAGCAGCCTAACAGTCAACAGGGAGGGTTCACCCCTCCACTTT | TRBJ1-6 | . | TRBV7-2 | few
CASSGEDSSYNSPLHF | TGTGCCAGCAGCGGAGAGGACAGCTCCTATAATTCACCCCTCCACTTT | TRBJ1-6 | . | TRBV9 | .
CASSDRGPTNEKLFF | TGTGCCAGTAGCGATAGAGGGCCAACTAATGAAAAACTGTTTTTT | TRBJ1-4 | . | TRBV19 | .
CASSQNPGTGTNEKLFF | TGCGCCAGCAGCCAAAACCCCGGGACAGGGACTAATGAAAAACTGTTTTTT | TRBJ1-4 | TRBD1 | TRBV4-3 | .
CASSLGGFYQETQYF | TGTGCCAGCAGCTTGGGGGGCTTTTACCAAGAGACCCAGTACTTC | TRBJ2-5 | . | TRBV5-6 | .
CASSPGPSWEQFF | TGTGCCAGCAGCCCCGGTCCTAGTTGGGAGCAGTTCTTC | TRBJ2-1 | . | TRBV5-6 | .
CASSESSGGAKNIQYF | TGTGCCAGCAGTGAATCGTCCGGGGGGGCCAAAAACATTCAGTACTTC | TRBJ2-4 | TRBD2 | TRBV6-1 | .
CASSRQGMNGYTF | TGTGCCAGCAGCCGACAGGGTATGAATGGCTACACCTTC | TRBJ1-2 | TRBD1 | TRBV27 | once
CASSEIIGDRGSAFF | TGTGCCAGCAGTGAAATTATCGGGGACAGGGGATCAGCTTTCTTT | TRBJ1-1 | TRBD1 | TRBV2 | many
CASSTHTGQGTAFF | TGCGCCAGCAGCACCCACACGGGACAGGGGACAGCTTTCTTT | TRBJ1-1 | TRBD1 | TRBV5-1 | .
CASSMSGGVYNEQFF | TGTGCCAGCAGCATGAGCGGGGGCGTCTACAATGAGCAGTTCTTC | TRBJ2-1 | TRBD2 | TRBV7-9 | .
CASSPNTGTGVEKLFF | TGTGCCAGCAGCCCAAACACCGGGACAGGGGTCGAAAAACTGTTTTTT | TRBJ1-4 | TRBD1 | TRBV7-6 | .
CASSQGQYTDTQYF | TGTGCCAGCAGCCAGGGACAGTACACAGATACGCAGTATTTT | TRBJ2-3 | TRBD1 | TRBV7-2 | once
CAWSVTGALVYGYTF | TGTGCCTGGAGTGTAACTGGTGCTCTAGTCTATGGCTACACCTTC | TRBJ1-2 | . | TRBV30 | .
CASSTDRVRAFF | TGTGCCAGCAGTACCGACAGGGTGAGGGCTTTCTTT | TRBJ1-1 | TRBD1 | TRBV12-3/TRBV12-4 | few
CASSVSQGRRFLLRGYTF | TGTGCCAGCAGTGTATCACAGGGGAGACGTTTTCTGTTGCGTGGCTACACCTTC | TRBJ1-2 | TRBD1 | TRBV6-2/TRBV6-3 | .
CATSRGGYNEQFF | TGTGCCACCAGCAGAGGCGGGTACAATGAGCAGTTCTTC | TRBJ2-1 | . | TRBV15 | .
CASSPSTGGRNQPQHF | TGTGCCAGCTCACCGTCGACAGGGGGCCGGAATCAGCCCCAGCATTTT | TRBJ1-5 | TRBD1 | TRBV18 | .
CASSYWRGLGNQPQHF | TGTGCCAGCAGTTACTGGAGGGGATTAGGCAATCAGCCCCAGCATTTT | TRBJ1-5 | . | TRBV6-2/TRBV6-3 | .
CASSLGGATYEQYF | TGTGCCAGCAGCCTGGGGGGGGCGACCTACGAGCAGTACTTC | TRBJ2-7 | . | TRBV7-8 | .